Sequencing of this T cell receptor (beta chain) was carried out in a study of shared clonotypes between healthy human individuals (dated by TCRdb to the early 2020s). Regarding the complete study: A couple of women and three men aged 18 to 49 years were included in the cohort. Per donor, three plates each were used for CD4 naive and CD4 memory, two for CD8 naive, and one for CD8 memory. To estimate repertoire size and how much clonotypes are shared between individuals, the study performed deep sequencing of blood TCR repertoires from about five healthy adults. Different laboratories and diverse techniques were used to prepare libraries and sequence TCR repertoires, to increase sequencing depth and limit assay-specific biases. Leukapheresis yielded between about 0.94 and 10 billion PBMCs per donor. On the study overall, not on this receptor specifically: Sampling was restricted to blood, and TCR repertoires in tissues likely differ from the TCR repertoires found in blood. Incomplete sequencing was indicated by rarefaction of sorted-subset datasets, despite the large sequencing depth. Because the study included a small number of donors, the genetic and exposure-history diversity represented was limited. Pairwise subsampling indicated that sequencing depth was expected to affect the degree of clonotype sharing among donors. Across four donors, approximately 5% of naive CD4, roughly 3.5% of naive CD8, approximately 2.5% of memory CD4, and 0.4% of memory CD8 clonotypes were shared. Larger estimated clonotype richness was generally found for naive subsets than for memory subsets. Clonotypes shared by all four sorted-subset donors showed higher generation probabilities than non-shared clonotypes.

The V end gives up 4 bases and the J end 13 bases, leaving 8 bases in the junction not matched to a gene. CDR1 is given as SGDLS and CDR2 as YYNGEE, both from the germline V gene. The CDR3 contains 12 residues, cysteine and phenylalanine counted. Only the CDR3 part of the read is kept: 36 bases, read in frame from the first base. The donors were healthy, HIV-negative adults with no recently reported acute infections or vaccinations. Every donor was a Caucasian adult residing in Nashville, Tennessee, USA. CD4+ T cells were enriched by magnetic negative selection, after which naive cells were positively selected on CD45RA and the negative fraction was taken as the memory subset. Blood was collected by leukapheresis, and PBMCs were isolated by Ficoll-Histopaque density gradient centrifugation and then cryopreserved in liquid nitrogen vapor phase. Analytical flow cytometry was used to check the purity and quantity of every magnetically sorted T cell population. From each sorted fraction, genomic DNA was isolated and quantified by UV absorbance on a Nanodrop 2000c.

As for this clone: What this receptor recognizes is not known. No base quality values were provided; no much bigger clone lies one nucleotide off.

Using the deep immunoSEQ assay, multiplex PCR amplified TCR CDR3 regions from genomic DNA. Genomic DNA extracted from each cell subset was distributed evenly over all wells of several immunoSEQ 96-well plates, and each plate served as one replicate. For sorted subsets, each replicate PCR was loaded with approximately 0.2 ug genomic DNA, equivalent to 30,000 or so T cell genomes. Purified libraries were quantified with a Qubit 3.0 fluorometer, sized on a Bioanalyzer 2100, and re-quantified with the KAPA Library Quantification kit. Every immunoSEQ 96-well plate was sequenced on a dedicated single-read 150-cycle Illumina NextSeq 550 flow cell. In the original analysis: Because only junctional sequences without quality scores were contained in the immunoSEQ output, filtering matching that applied to full-length reads could not be performed. Sequences were annotated with PyIR, a Python wrapper for IgBLAST v1.9, using IMGT germline references to assign V/J genes and CDR3. Reads were removed for weak V/J assignments (E-value above 1e-6), missing CDR3, stop codons, out-of-frame junctions, or ambiguous translated residues. A V3J clonotype was defined by an identical inferred V gene, J gene, and CDR3 amino acid sequence. Percentage overlap between repertoires was computed as shared unique clonotypes divided by the size of the smaller repertoire. Repertoire richness was assessed with RTK rarefaction, the Chao1 estimator, and Recon v2.1 estimates of unobserved clonotypes. OLGA was used to compute generation probabilities for all TCRbeta clonotypes that the gDNA method yielded from a handful of donors. The clones in this table, taken by TCRdb from immuneACCESS, are in-frame only. Not every clone is retained; where verified, under half of the shortfall comes from an unresolved V gene, and the cause of the rest is unknown. V, J and clone size are those of that table, while D and trimming were read from the DNA. The sample yields some 1,100,000 clones; roughly 74% were counted once. Approximately 0.56% of the sample is taken by the ten largest.

The origin of this receptor is a man aged 18 to 29 in good health. Some clones in this sample may be carry-over from other donors' samples. Recombination joined TRBV9 with TRBJ2-1, with 7 bases aligning to TRBD2. Input material: memory CD4+ T cells from PBMCs. The cell subset or site label here, explained by the study, means: CD45RA-negative fraction. In nucleotide form, the sequence is TGTGCCAGCAGCTTTCCCAGCGGGAACCAGTTCTTC. The encoded protein is CASSFPSGNQFF. When the CDR3 is completed using the reference TRBV9 and TRBJ2-1 genes on either side, the full variable domain is DSGVTQTPKHLITATGQRVTLRCSPRSGDLSVYWYQQSLDQGLQFLIQYYNGEERAKGNILERFSAQQFPDLHSELNLSSLELGDSALYFCASSFPSGNQFFGPGTRLTVL.